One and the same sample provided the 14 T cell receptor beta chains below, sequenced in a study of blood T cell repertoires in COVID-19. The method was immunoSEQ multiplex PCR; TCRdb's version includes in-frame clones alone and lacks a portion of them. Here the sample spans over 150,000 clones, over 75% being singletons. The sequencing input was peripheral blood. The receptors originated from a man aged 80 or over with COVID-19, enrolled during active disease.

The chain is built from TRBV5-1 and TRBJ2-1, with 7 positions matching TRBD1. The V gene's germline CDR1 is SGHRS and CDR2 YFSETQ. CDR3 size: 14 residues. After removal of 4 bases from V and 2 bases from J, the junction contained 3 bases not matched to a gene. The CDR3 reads CASSPGTAYNEQFF. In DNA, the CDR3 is TGCGCCAGCAGCCCAGGGACAGCCTACAATGAGCAGTTCTTC.

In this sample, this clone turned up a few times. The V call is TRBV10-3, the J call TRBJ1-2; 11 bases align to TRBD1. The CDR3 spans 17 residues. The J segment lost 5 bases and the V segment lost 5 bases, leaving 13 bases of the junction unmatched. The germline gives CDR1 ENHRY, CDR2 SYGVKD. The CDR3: CAISRELTGTGGYGYTF. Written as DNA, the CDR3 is TGTGCCATCAGTAGAGAATTAACCGGGACAGGGGGGTATGGCTACACCTTC.

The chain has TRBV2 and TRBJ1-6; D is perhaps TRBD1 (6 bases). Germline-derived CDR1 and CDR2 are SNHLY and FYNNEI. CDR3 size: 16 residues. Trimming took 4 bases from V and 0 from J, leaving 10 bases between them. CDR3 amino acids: CASSGTESSYNSPLHF. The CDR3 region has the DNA TGTGCCAGCAGTGGGACAGAGAGCTCCTATAATTCACCCCTCCACTTT.

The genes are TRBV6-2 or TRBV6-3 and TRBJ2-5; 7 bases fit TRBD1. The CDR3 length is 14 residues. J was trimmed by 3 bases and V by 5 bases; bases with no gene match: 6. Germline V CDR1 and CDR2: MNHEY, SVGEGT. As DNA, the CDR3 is TGTGCCAGCAGTCCCCCTGGACAGGAAGAGACCCAGTACTTC. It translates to CASSPPGQEETQYF.

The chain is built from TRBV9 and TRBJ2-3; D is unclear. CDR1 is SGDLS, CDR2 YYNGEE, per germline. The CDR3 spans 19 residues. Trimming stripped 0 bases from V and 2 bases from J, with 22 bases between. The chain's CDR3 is CASSVDVHGNPGDTDTQYF. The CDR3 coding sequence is TGTGCCAGCAGCGTAGATGTGCACGGAAATCCCGGAGACACAGATACGCAGTATTTT.

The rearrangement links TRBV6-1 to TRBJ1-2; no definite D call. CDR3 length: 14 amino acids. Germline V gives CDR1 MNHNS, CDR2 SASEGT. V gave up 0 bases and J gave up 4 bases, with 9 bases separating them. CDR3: CASSEASGIYGYTF. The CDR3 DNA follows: TGTGCCAGCAGTGAAGCATCAGGAATCTATGGCTACACCTTC.

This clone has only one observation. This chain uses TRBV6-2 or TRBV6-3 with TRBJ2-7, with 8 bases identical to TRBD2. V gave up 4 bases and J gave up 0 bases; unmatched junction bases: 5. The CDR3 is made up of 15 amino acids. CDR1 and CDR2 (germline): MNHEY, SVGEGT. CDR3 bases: TGTGCCAGCAGTTTAGCGGGGATGAGCTCCTACGAGCAGTACTTC. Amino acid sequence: CASSLAGMSSYEQYF.

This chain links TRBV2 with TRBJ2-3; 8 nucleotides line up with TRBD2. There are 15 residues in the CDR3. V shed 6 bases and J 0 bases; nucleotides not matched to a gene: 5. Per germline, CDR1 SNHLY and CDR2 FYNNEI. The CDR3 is CASRLLAGSTDTQYF. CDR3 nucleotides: TGTGCCAGCAGGCTTCTAGCGGGTAGCACAGATACGCAGTATTTT.

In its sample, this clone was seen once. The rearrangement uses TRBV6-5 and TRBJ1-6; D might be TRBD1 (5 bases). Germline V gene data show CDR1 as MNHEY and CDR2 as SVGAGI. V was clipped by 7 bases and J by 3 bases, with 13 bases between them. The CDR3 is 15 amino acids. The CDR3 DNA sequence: TGTGCCAGCATACGGAATCAGGGCTATAATTCACCCCTCCACTTT. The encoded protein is CASIRNQGYNSPLHF.

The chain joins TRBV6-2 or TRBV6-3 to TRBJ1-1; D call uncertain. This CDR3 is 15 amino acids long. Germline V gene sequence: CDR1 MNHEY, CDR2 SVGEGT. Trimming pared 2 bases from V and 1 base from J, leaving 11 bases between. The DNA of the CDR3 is TGTGCCAGCAGTTACGGATTACCGGGGAACACTGAAGCTTTCTTT. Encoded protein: CASSYGLPGNTEAFF.

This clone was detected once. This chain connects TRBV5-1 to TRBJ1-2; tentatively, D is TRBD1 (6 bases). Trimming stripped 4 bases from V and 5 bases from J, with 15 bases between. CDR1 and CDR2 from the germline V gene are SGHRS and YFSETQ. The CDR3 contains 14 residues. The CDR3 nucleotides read TGCGCCAGCAGCCCCACAGGGCAAGATTATGGCTACACCTTC. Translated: CASSPTGQDYGYTF.

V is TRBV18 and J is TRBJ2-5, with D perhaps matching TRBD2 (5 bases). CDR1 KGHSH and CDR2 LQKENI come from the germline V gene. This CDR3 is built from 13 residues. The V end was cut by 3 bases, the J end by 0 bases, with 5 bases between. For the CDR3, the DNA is TGTGCCAGCTCACCCGGGAACCAAGAGACCCAGTACTTC. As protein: CASSPGNQETQYF. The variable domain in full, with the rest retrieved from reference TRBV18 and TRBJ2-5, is NAGVMQNPRHLVRRRGQEARLRCSPMKGHSHVYWYRQLPEEGLKFMVYLQKENIIDESGMPKERFSAEFPKEGPSILRIQQVVRGDSAAYFCASSPGNQETQYFGPGTRLLVL.

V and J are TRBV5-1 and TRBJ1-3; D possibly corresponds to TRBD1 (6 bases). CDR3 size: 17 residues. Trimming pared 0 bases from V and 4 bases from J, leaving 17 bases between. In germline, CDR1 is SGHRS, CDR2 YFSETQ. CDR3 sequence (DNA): TGCGCCAGCAGCTTGGGTCAGGGGTCGAGTGCGGGAAACACCATATATTTT. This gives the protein CASSLGQGSSAGNTIYF.

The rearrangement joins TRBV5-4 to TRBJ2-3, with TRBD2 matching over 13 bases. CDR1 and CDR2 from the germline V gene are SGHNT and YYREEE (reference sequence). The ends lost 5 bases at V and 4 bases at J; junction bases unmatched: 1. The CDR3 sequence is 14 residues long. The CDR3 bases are TGTGCCAGCAGACTAGCGGGGGGGCCAGATACGCAGTATTTT. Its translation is CASRLAGGPDTQYF.